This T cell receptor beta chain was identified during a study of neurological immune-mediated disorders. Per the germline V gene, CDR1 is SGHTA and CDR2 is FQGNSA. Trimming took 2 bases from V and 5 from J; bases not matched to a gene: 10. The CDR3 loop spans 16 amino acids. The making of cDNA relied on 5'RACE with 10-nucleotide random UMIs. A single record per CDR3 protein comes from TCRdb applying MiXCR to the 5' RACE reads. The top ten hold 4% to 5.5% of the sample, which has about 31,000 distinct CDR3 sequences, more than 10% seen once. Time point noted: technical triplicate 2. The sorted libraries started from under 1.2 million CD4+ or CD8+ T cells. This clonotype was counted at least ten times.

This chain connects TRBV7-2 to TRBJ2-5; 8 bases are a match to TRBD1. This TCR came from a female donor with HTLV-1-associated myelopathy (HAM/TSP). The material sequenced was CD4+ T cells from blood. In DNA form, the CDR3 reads TGTGCCAGCAGCTTATCGACAGGGGCACGTAGGGAGACCCAGTACTTC. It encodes CASSLSTGARRETQYF.